The entry below gives a single TCR beta chain sequence along with its context. What it binds is unknown. Expressed TCRB transcripts were sequenced, since all the RNA that had been isolated was reverse transcribed. Naive, central memory and regulatory T cell samples yielded approximately 3.3 million reads on average. Generated by immunoSEQ multiplex PCR, the TCRdb table keeps only in-frame clones and is missing some. The sample includes roughly 290,000 clones, 15% of them seen just once. This sample was taken from a study of beta chain features in type 1 diabetes. Study in general: Patients did not differ from healthy donors in age, gender or cell yield. Study-wide results and limits: Shortening that was moderate but significant affected the TCRB CDR3s of Type 1 diabetes patients in all four CD4+ subsets. The question of HLA type influencing TCRB rearrangement was one that remained unresolved here.

Trimming removed 3 bases at V and 2 bases at J, with 12 bases between. Germline V gene data show CDR1 as SGHRS and CDR2 as YFSETQ. The CDR3 covers 14 residues. The receptor comes from a young man with type 1 diabetes. The sample was naive CD4+ T cells from blood. This rearrangement joins TRBV5-1 to TRBJ2-7, with D perhaps TRBD1 (6 bases). The chain's CDR3 is CASSSGQTPYEQYF. The CDR3 DNA reads as TGCGCCAGCAGCTCCGGACAGACTCCCTACGAGCAGTACTTC.